The 14 T cell receptor beta chains below all came from one sample that was sequenced in a study of blood T cell repertoires in COVID-19. Sequenced by immunoSEQ multiplex PCR; TCRdb stores in-frame clones only, minus some. The sample has hundreds of thousands of clones; 90% are singletons. The sample consisted of PBMCs or T cells enriched from blood (not recorded which). These receptor sequences come from a woman between 18 and 29 years old with acute COVID-19.

There are a few counts of this clone. V usage is TRBV3-1 (or the pseudogene TRBV3-2) and J usage is TRBJ1-4, with 7 nucleotides matching TRBD1. There are 15 residues in the CDR3. CDR1 and CDR2 (germline): LGHDT, YNNKEL (reference sequence). V dropped 3 bases and J dropped 1; count of bases not matched to a gene: 2. CDR3 DNA: TGTGCCAGCAGCCAGGCAGGGGGAACTAATGAAAAACTGTTTTTT. Amino acid sequence: CASSQAGGTNEKLFF.

The rearrangement uses TRBV3-1 (or the pseudogene TRBV3-2) and TRBJ1-2; D is unclear. Trimming left V 0 bases short and J 3 bases short, with 11 bases between. CDR3 size: 15 residues. The V gene's germline CDR1 is LGHDT and CDR2 YNNKEL (reference sequence). CDR3 coding DNA: TGTGCCAGCAGCCAAGATGGCTGGCAGGACTATGGCTACACCTTC. This codes for CASSQDGWQDYGYTF.

The rearrangement joins TRBV28 to TRBJ1-5; 9 nucleotides line up with TRBD1. The J segment lost 6 bases and the V segment lost 7 bases, leaving 10 bases of the junction unmatched. The CDR3 length is 15 residues. CDR1 and CDR2 (germline): MDHEN, SYDVKM. The CDR3 DNA follows: TGTGCCAGCACCCCTGGGGACAGGGAAAGTCAGCCCCAGCATTTT. Translated: CASTPGDRESQPQHF.

The CDR3: CASGSDRSNEKLFF. The CDR3 nucleotides are TGTGCCAGCGGTTCGGACAGAAGTAATGAAAAACTGTTTTTT. The rearrangement joins TRBV6-5 to TRBJ1-4, with D maybe TRBD1 (6 bases). Trimming removed 8 bases at V and 4 bases at J, with 14 bases between. The CDR3 spans 14 residues. Per germline, CDR1 MNHEY and CDR2 SVGAGI.

The table lists this clone with a count of one. CDR3 residues: CASSERLATNEQFF. In nucleotides, the CDR3 is TGTGCCAGCAGCGAAAGACTAGCGACGAATGAGCAGTTCTTC. V gene TRBV7-3 combines with J gene TRBJ2-1, with TRBD2 matching over 8 bases. There are 14 residues in the CDR3. The V and J ends lost 5 bases and 7 bases, in that order; junction bases with no gene match: 7. Germline-derived CDR1 and CDR2 are SGHTA and FQGTGA.

On this clone: One end of the junction does not line up with germline, which may come from a read error. The V call is TRBV7-7, the J call TRBJ1-2; 8 nucleotides line up with TRBD1. The germline V gene encodes CDR1 SSHAT and CDR2 FNYEAQ (reference sequence). The CDR3 runs to 16 residues. The CDR3 DNA is TGTGCTAGCAGCCCGCAAACAGGGGGAATCTCCTATGGCTACACCTTC. Amino acids: CASSPQTGGISYGYTF.

This clone was picked up one time. V is TRBV12-3 or TRBV12-4 and J is TRBJ2-5; the D gene is possibly TRBD1 (6 bases). V was pared by 2 bases and J by 4 bases, with 8 bases between. The CDR3 is 13 amino acids. The CDR3 coding sequence is TGTGCCAGCAGTTTACAGGGGCCAGAGACCCAGTACTTC. Translating gives CASSLQGPETQYF.

The chain joins TRBV7-3 to TRBJ2-2, with TRBD2 identical over 9 bases. V was clipped by 5 bases and J by 3 bases; unmatched bases: 10. The CDR3 covers 17 residues. Germline assignment: CDR1 SGHTA and CDR2 FQGTGA. The CDR3, as DNA: TGTGCCAGCAGCCCTGGCGGTAGCGGGAGATACACCGGGGAGCTGTTTTTT. Translating it yields CASSPGGSGRYTGELFF.

This chain links TRBV2 with TRBJ1-5, with TRBD1 as a possible D gene (6 bases). The CDR3 spans 14 residues. CDR1 SNHLY and CDR2 FYNNEI come from the germline V gene. V was cut by 4 bases and J by 3 bases, with 10 bases left in between. Here the CDR3 reads CASSGGQINQPQHF. The CDR3 DNA follows: TGTGCCAGCAGTGGGGGACAAATCAATCAGCCCCAGCATTTT.

The chain uses TRBV6-1 and TRBJ1-5, with 9 bases identical to TRBD1. CDR1 is MNHNS and CDR2 is SASEGT in the germline V gene. V lost 3 bases and J lost 6; bases outside the gene matches: 3. This CDR3 is built from 14 residues. In DNA form, the CDR3 reads TGTGCCAGCAGTGAGGGACAGGGACCTCAGCCCCAGCATTTT. Residues: CASSEGQGPQPQHF.

This chain uses TRBV25-1 with TRBJ2-1; tentative D call: TRBD2 (6 bases). Deletions cut 4 bases from V and 7 bases from J, with 11 bases between. Germline V gene sequence: CDR1 MGHDK, CDR2 SYGVNS. This CDR3 region has 13 residues. CDR3: CASSGRARNEQFF. The CDR3 nucleotides are TGTGCCAGCAGTGGGAGGGCCCGTAATGAGCAGTTCTTC.

This chain connects TRBV19 to TRBJ2-2; D perhaps matches TRBD2 (5 bases). Germline CDR1 is LNHDA and CDR2 is SQIVND (reference sequence). This CDR3 has 14 residues. V was trimmed by 2 bases and J by 3 bases, leaving 7 bases between them. The CDR3 loop reads CASSIFGDTGELFF. The CDR3 coding sequence is TGTGCCAGTAGTATATTCGGGGACACCGGGGAGCTGTTTTTT.

The rearrangement uses TRBV19 and TRBJ1-5; TRBD1 matches at 8 bases. Germline CDR1 and CDR2: LNHDA and SQIVND (reference sequence). Trimming took 6 bases from V and 7 from J; bases not matched to a gene: 8. The CDR3 loop spans 14 amino acids. The chain's CDR3 is CASRDRVGGQPQHF. DNA of the CDR3: TGTGCCAGTAGGGACAGGGTAGGAGGGCAGCCCCAGCATTTT.

The chain is built from TRBV6-6 and TRBJ2-1, with 13 bases matching TRBD2. This CDR3 contains 16 residues. CDR1 is MNHNY, CDR2 SVGAGI, per germline (reference sequence). Trimming took 0 bases from V and 5 from J; bases not matched to a gene: 1. The CDR3 nucleotides are TGTGCCAGCAGTTACTCAGGGACTAGCGGGAACAATGAGCAGTTCTTC. It encodes CASSYSGTSGNNEQFF.